Sequencing of this T cell receptor (beta chain) was carried out in a study of OX40 agonist ivuxolimab in advanced cancers. Study in general: Patients were around 83% male with ages roughly 20 to 85, mean about 54.

Findings and limits, study-wide: Expanded clones tended on average to be more numerous among CD8+ T cells than CD4+. Both blood CD4+ and CD8+ T cells showed clonal growth by week 6 at 0.1 to 3.0 mg/kg.

Peripheral blood came from all dose cohorts at three timepoints. TCRdb's table, derived via immunoSEQ multiplex PCR, lists solely in-frame clones and lacks some. The table includes tens of thousands of clones, less than 95% detected once. Comment on this clone: Its specificity is not known.

CDR3 length: 16 residues. Deletions cut 4 bases from V and 6 bases from J, with 20 bases between. Germline loops: CDR1 SGHDN, CDR2 FVKESK. The chain uses TRBV14 and TRBJ2-3, with D unresolved. Specimen: CD4+ or CD8+ T cells sorted from blood, collected in a trial of the OX40 agonist ivuxolimab. The clonotype was recovered from an adult with an advanced solid tumor such as melanoma, head and neck, liver or kidney cancer. CDR3 DNA: TGTGCCAGCAGCCCCGCCCGGATCGGATGGGGTGATACGCAGTATTTT. This encodes CASSPARIGWGDTQYF.